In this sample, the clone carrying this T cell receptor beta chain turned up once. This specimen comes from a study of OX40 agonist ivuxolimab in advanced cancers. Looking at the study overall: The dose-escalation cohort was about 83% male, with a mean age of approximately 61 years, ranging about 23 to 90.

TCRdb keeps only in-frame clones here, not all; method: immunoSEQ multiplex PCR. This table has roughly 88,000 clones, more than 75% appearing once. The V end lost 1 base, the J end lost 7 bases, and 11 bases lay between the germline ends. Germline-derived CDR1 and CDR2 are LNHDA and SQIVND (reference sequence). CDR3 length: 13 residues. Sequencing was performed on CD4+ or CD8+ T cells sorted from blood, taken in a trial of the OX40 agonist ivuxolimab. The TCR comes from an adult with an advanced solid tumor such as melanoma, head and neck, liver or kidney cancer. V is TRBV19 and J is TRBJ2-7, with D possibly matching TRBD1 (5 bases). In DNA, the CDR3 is TGTGCCAGTAGTATAGTGAAGGGGCGGGAGCAGTACTTC. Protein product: CASSIVKGREQYF.